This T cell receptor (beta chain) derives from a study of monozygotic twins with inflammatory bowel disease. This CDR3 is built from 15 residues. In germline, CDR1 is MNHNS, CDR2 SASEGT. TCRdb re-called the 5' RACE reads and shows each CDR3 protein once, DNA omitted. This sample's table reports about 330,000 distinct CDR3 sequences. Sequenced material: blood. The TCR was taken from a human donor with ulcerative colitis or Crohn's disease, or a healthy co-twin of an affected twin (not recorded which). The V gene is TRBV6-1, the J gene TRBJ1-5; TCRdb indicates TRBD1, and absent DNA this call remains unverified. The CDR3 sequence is CASSQGGGFNQPQHF.